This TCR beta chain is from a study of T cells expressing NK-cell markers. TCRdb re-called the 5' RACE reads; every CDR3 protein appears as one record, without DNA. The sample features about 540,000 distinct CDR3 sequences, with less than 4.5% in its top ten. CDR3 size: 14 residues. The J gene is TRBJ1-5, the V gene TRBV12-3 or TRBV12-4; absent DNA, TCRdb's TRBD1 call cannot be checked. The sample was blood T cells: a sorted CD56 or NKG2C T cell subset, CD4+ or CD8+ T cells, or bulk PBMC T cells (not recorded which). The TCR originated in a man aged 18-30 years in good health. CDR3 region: CASSSRETQGPQHF.